The entry below gives a single T cell receptor (beta chain) sequence along with its context. The repertoire was sequenced with immunoSEQ multiplex PCR; TCRdb's copy has only in-frame clones and lacks some. The sample contains about 7,800 clones, about a third of which appear only once. These data originate in a study of graft-versus-host responses after intestinal transplantation. The wider study: Every transplant recipient was induced with anti-thymocyte globulin, then maintained on tacrolimus and steroids for approximately three years. Study-level results: Patients who carried graft-donor T cell macrochimerism also had high graft-versus-host to host-versus-graft clonal ratios in their allografts.

The authors combined around 200,000 CFSE-labeled responder cells with around 200,000 irradiated, violet-dye-labeled stimulator cells in plates. After mixed lymphocyte reaction, dividing CD4+ and CD8+ responder T cells were sorted. The source was alloreactive CD8+ T cells from a mixed lymphocyte reaction culture, collected before intestinal transplant. The subset: CFSE-low proliferating T cells sorted from approximately 6-day pre-transplant mixed lymphocyte reaction (GvH or HvG direction). This TCR was recovered from a human patient who received an intestinal transplant.

The DNA of the CDR3 is TGTGCCAGCACCCCCCACCTGGGGACAGGGGGCGCTGGCACTGAAGCTTTCTTT. It is translated as CASTPHLGTGGAGTEAFF. The chain links TRBV2 to TRBJ1-1; 12 bases line up with TRBD1. The trim removed 7 bases at V and 4 bases at J, leaving 16 bases unmatched. The CDR3 runs 18 residues. Per germline, CDR1 SNHLY and CDR2 FYNNEI.